Listed here are 12 T cell receptor beta chains from one sample, sequenced in a study of T cells in localized non-small cell lung cancer. Here immunoSEQ multiplex PCR was the method, and the copy in TCRdb shows in-frame clones only, minus some. The profile covers 3,000 to 3,500 clones, with approximately 54% appearing a single time and approximately 4.5% taken by the ten largest. Sequences were derived from lymph node tissue, sampled before any cancer treatment. These receptors all stem from a woman between 18 and 49 years old with stage I lung adenocarcinoma.

The genes are TRBV19 and TRBJ2-3; no clear D gene. Germline CDR1 and CDR2: LNHDA and SQIVND (reference sequence). The CDR3 totals 16 residues. Deletions cut 0 bases from V and 0 bases from J, with 10 bases between. The CDR3 here is CASSIEGTVSTDTQYF. The CDR3 nucleotides read TGTGCCAGTAGTATAGAAGGAACGGTTAGCACAGATACGCAGTATTTT. Full variable domain (rest looked up from reference TRBV19 and TRBJ2-3): DGGITQSPKYLFRKEGQNVTLSCEQNLNHDAMYWYRQDPGQGLRLIYYSQIVNDFQKGDIAEGYSVSREKKESFPLTVTSAQKNPTAFYLCASSIEGTVSTDTQYFGPGTRLTVL.

A few counts support this clone. The chain joins TRBV11-3 to TRBJ2-5, with TRBD2 matching 11 bases. CDR1 and CDR2 from the germline V gene are SGHNT and YENEEA. V lost 1 base and J lost 5; bases outside the gene matches: 9. This CDR3 is 17 amino acids long. CDR3 coding DNA: TGTGCCAGCAGCTTAGGTTCTGTAGCGGGAGGGATGGAGACCCAGTACTTC. Its protein product is CASSLGSVAGGMETQYF.

There are a few counts of this clone. This chain links TRBV6-8 with TRBJ1-1; possible D gene TRBD1, 5 bases. Germline-derived CDR1 and CDR2 are MNHGY and SAAAGT. This CDR3 spans 16 amino acids. The germline V and J ends were trimmed by 0 bases and 0 bases, with 11 bases remaining between them. The CDR3 spells CASSYSAGLMNTEAFF. In nucleotides, the CDR3 is TGTGCCAGCAGTTACTCAGCAGGGCTCATGAACACTGAAGCTTTCTTT.

The rearrangement links TRBV18 to TRBJ1-5, with D possibly TRBD1 on 6 matching bases. The V gene's germline CDR1 is KGHSH and CDR2 LQKENI. CDR3 size: 15 residues. V lost 5 bases, J lost 4 bases, and 15 bases lay in between. The CDR3 DNA sequence: TGTGCCAGCTCAAGGACAGAGACTTTAAATCAGCCCCAGCATTTT. It specifies CASSRTETLNQPQHF.

The CDR3 reads CASRRGGPSPVDTQYF. In DNA form, the CDR3 reads TGTGCCAGCAGGAGGGGCGGACCGAGCCCCGTAGATACGCAGTATTTT. The chain has TRBV6-8 and TRBJ2-3; perhaps D is TRBD1 or TRBD2 (5 bases each). The V end was cut by 6 bases, the J end by 5 bases, with 21 bases between. CDR1 and CDR2 from the germline V gene are MNHGY and SAAAGT. The CDR3 sequence is 16 residues long.

The chain carries TRBV6-8 and TRBJ2-3, with 9 bases lining up with TRBD1. Germline CDR1 and CDR2: MNHGY and SAAAGT. This CDR3 contains 16 residues. V trimming: 4 bases; J trimming: 3 bases; junction bases outside the gene matches: 8. CDR3 sequence: CASSWDRAEGTDTQYF. For the CDR3, the DNA is TGTGCCAGCAGTTGGGACAGGGCGGAGGGGACAGATACGCAGTATTTT.

CDR3: CASSSAPGAGNTIYF. CDR3 DNA: TGTGCCAGCAGCTCGGCTCCGGGGGCTGGAAACACCATATATTTT. This chain links TRBV7-6 with TRBJ1-3; D perhaps matches TRBD1 (5 bases). The CDR3 is 15 amino acids. Germline CDR1 SGHVS, CDR2 FNYEAQ. Between the trimmed V and J ends, which lost 4 bases and 2 bases, there was a span of 12 bases.

The V and J genes are TRBV4-1 and TRBJ2-5; D not certain. The CDR3 covers 13 residues. Germline V gene data show CDR1 as MGHRA and CDR2 as YSYEKL. V gave up 4 bases and J gave up 2 bases, with 8 bases separating them. Here the CDR3 DNA reads TGCGCCAGCAGCCGGACGGTTCAAGAGACCCAGTACTTC. Translated, it gives CASSRTVQETQYF.

This clone was counted between two and nine times. The rearrangement uses TRBV6-8 and TRBJ1-1; no definite D call. There are 15 residues in the CDR3. Germline V CDR1 and CDR2: MNHGY, SAAAGT. Trimming took off 2 bases at V and 0 bases at J, with 10 bases between the two ends. DNA of the CDR3: TGTGCCAGCAGTTACGAGGAGGCCATGAACACTGAAGCTTTCTTT. This gives the protein CASSYEEAMNTEAFF.

The V and J genes are TRBV19 and TRBJ2-3; D perhaps matches TRBD1 (6 bases). The V end lost 6 bases, the J end lost 5 bases, and 15 bases lay between the germline ends. This CDR3 has 14 amino acids. Per the germline V gene, CDR1 is LNHDA and CDR2 is SQIVND (reference sequence). In nucleotides, the CDR3 is TGTGCCAGTAGCAACAGGGATCGGGGAGATACGCAGTATTTT. It specifies CASSNRDRGDTQYF. Using reference TRBV19 and TRBJ2-3 for the parts outside the CDR3, the full variable domain is DGGITQSPKYLFRKEGQNVTLSCEQNLNHDAMYWYRQDPGQGLRLIYYSQIVNDFQKGDIAEGYSVSREKKESFPLTVTSAQKNPTAFYLCASSNRDRGDTQYFGPGTRLTVL.

V usage is TRBV29-1 and J usage is TRBJ2-7, with a tentative D call TRBD1 (6 bases). Trimming removed 1 base from V and 7 bases from J, with 11 bases in between. The CDR3 is 12 residues long. The germline V gene encodes CDR1 SQVTM and CDR2 ANQGSEA. The CDR3 sequence: CSVEGPGEEQYF. In DNA, the CDR3 is TGCAGCGTTGAAGGACCAGGGGAAGAGCAGTACTTC.

Worth noting for this clone: An end of the junction does not agree with germline; a read error may underlie this. This chain links TRBV18 with TRBJ1-1; D is uncertain. Germline V gives CDR1 KGHSH, CDR2 LQKENI. The CDR3 consists of 16 residues. DNA of the CDR3: TGTGCCAGCTCACCATACCCCTTGCGGGAGAACACTGAAGTTTTCTTT. This translates into CASSPYPLRENTEVFF.